Shown below are 18 T cell receptor beta chains from a single sample sequenced in a study of blood T cell repertoires in COVID-19. Data came from immunoSEQ multiplex PCR; TCRdb stores just in-frame clones and leaves some out. The top ten hold approximately 7.3% of the sample, which has about 150,000 clones, approximately 79% seen once. Sample: PBMCs or T cells enriched from blood (not recorded which). These TCRs come from a middle-aged man who had recovered from COVID-19.

This clone was found once. V is TRBV5-1 and J is TRBJ1-1; D is undetermined. The V end was cut by 5 bases, the J end by 7 bases, with 12 bases between. Germline V lookup: CDR1 SGHRS, CDR2 YFSETQ. The CDR3 has 12 residues. This CDR3 is CASSSGRGEAFF. Here the CDR3 DNA reads TGCGCCAGCAGTAGCGGTCGGGGTGAAGCTTTCTTT.

The genes are TRBV6-2 or TRBV6-3 and TRBJ1-5, with D possibly matching TRBD1 (5 bases). Germline CDR1 is MNHEY and CDR2 is SVGEGT. This CDR3 has 12 residues. The germline V and J ends were trimmed by 2 bases and 11 bases, with 10 bases remaining between them. The chain's CDR3 is CASSYRDLAQHF. The CDR3 nucleotides are TGTGCCAGCAGTTACAGGGACTTGGCCCAGCATTTT.

At least ten counts were recorded for this clone. This chain links TRBV7-2 with TRBJ2-7, with 7 bases aligning to TRBD1. The CDR3 length is 14 residues. The V gene's germline CDR1 is SGHTA and CDR2 FQGNSA. The J segment lost 3 bases and the V segment lost 5 bases, leaving 7 bases of the junction unmatched. The DNA for the CDR3 is TGTGCCAGCAGCCAAACGGGACAGATCTACGAGCAGTACTTC. Translation: CASSQTGQIYEQYF.

The chain is built from TRBV27 and TRBJ1-5; 9 bases line up with TRBD1. CDR3 length equals 14 residues. J lost 7 bases, V lost 4 bases, and 5 bases had no gene match. The germline V gene encodes CDR1 MNHEY and CDR2 SMNVEV (reference sequence). This CDR3 reads CASSSDRGGQPQHF. CDR3 DNA: TGTGCCAGCAGTTCGGACAGGGGAGGGCAGCCCCAGCATTTT.

The chain combines TRBV14 with TRBJ2-5; no firm D call. The germline V and J ends were trimmed by 0 bases and 5 bases, with 19 bases remaining between them. CDR1 is SGHDN, CDR2 FVKESK, per germline. The CDR3 is 17 amino acids. CDR3 loop: CASSQDILPRSRETQYF. For the CDR3, the DNA is TGTGCCAGCAGCCAAGATATCCTACCCCGCTCTAGGGAGACCCAGTACTTC. The whole variable domain, filled in from reference TRBV14 and TRBJ2-5, reads EAGVTQFPSHSVIEKGQTVTLRCDPISGHDNLYWYRRVMGKEIKFLLHFVKESKQDESGMPNNRFLAERTGGTYSTLKVQPAELEDSGVYFCASSQDILPRSRETQYFGPGTRLLVL.

This chain links TRBV3-1 (or the pseudogene TRBV3-2) with TRBJ1-4; possible D gene TRBD1, 5 bases. CDR1 and CDR2 (germline): LGHDT, YNNKEL (reference sequence). The V gene lost 8 bases and the J gene lost 8 bases, with 15 bases spanning the gap. The CDR3 covers 13 residues. The CDR3 loop is CASAGVEGEKLFF. CDR3 coding DNA: TGTGCCAGCGCGGGGGTGGAGGGAGAAAAACTGTTTTTT.

This clone was observed a handful of times. V usage is TRBV6-5 and J usage is TRBJ1-1, with TRBD1 matching over 11 bases. V was pared by 7 bases and J by 4 bases, with 2 bases of the junction left unmatched. CDR1 and CDR2 (germline): MNHEY, SVGAGI. This CDR3 is 13 amino acids long. CDR3 DNA: TGTGCCAGCACCGGGACAGGGGGCACTGAAGCTTTCTTT. This encodes CASTGTGGTEAFF.

The V gene is TRBV2, the J gene TRBJ2-3; D unclear. Germline CDR1 SNHLY, CDR2 FYNNEI. CDR3 length: 11 residues. V lost 6 bases, J lost 6 bases, and 7 bases lay in between. CDR3 sequence: CASSKLDTQYF. The CDR3 DNA sequence: TGTGCCAGCAGCAAGCTGGATACGCAGTATTTT.

This clone was detected ten times or more. The gene calls are TRBV13 and TRBJ2-7, with TRBD1 identical over 8 bases. V lost 4 bases, J lost 3 bases, and 8 bases stayed unmatched. CDR3 length: 15 amino acids. The germline V gene encodes CDR1 PRHDT and CDR2 FYEKMQ (reference sequence). The CDR3 nucleotides read TGTGCCAGCAGCTCAGAGGGACAGGACAACTACGAGCAGTACTTC. This sequence encodes CASSSEGQDNYEQYF.

The chain has TRBV6-5 and TRBJ1-3; D call uncertain. Germline loops: CDR1 MNHEY, CDR2 SVGAGI. The germline V and J ends were trimmed by 0 bases and 0 bases, with 9 bases remaining between them. The CDR3 is 16 amino acids. The CDR3 spells CASSYSGGISGNTIYF. CDR3 DNA sequence: TGTGCCAGCAGTTACTCGGGAGGAATCTCTGGAAACACCATATATTTT.

The chain combines TRBV27 with TRBJ2-1, with 11 bases fitting TRBD2. Germline values: CDR1 MNHEY, CDR2 SMNVEV (reference sequence). The CDR3 has 15 amino acids. Trimming at V came to 7 bases and at J to 2 bases, leaving 4 bases not matched to a gene. CDR3: CASIHSGGAYNEQFF. The CDR3 bases are TGTGCCAGCATCCATAGCGGGGGGGCCTACAATGAGCAGTTCTTC.

J is TRBJ2-2 and V is TRBV11-3; 7 bases fit TRBD1. V lost 5 bases, J lost 1 base, and 1 base stayed unmatched. Per the germline V gene, CDR1 is SGHNT and CDR2 is YENEEA. This CDR3 comprises 14 residues. CDR3 residues: CASSRTGNTGELFF. In nucleotides, the CDR3 is TGTGCCAGCAGCCGGACAGGGAACACCGGGGAGCTGTTTTTT.

The chain joins TRBV5-1 to TRBJ1-2, with 9 bases fitting TRBD1. CDR3 length equals 15 residues. V dropped 4 bases and J dropped 0; count of bases not matched to a gene: 4. Per the germline V gene, CDR1 is SGHRS and CDR2 is YFSETQ. CDR3 sequence (DNA): TGCGCCAGCAGCCCCACAGGGGGCTCTAACTATGGCTACACCTTC. Translating it yields CASSPTGGSNYGYTF.

The rearrangement joins TRBV13 to TRBJ2-6; D is unresolved. Trimming took off 5 bases at V and 0 bases at J, with 11 bases between the two ends. CDR1 PRHDT and CDR2 FYEKMQ come from the germline V gene (reference sequence). The CDR3 is made up of 16 amino acids. The CDR3 DNA reads TGTGCCAGCAGCCCCCGCGGCTACTCTGGGGCCAACGTCCTGACTTTC. It codes for CASSPRGYSGANVLTF.

V is TRBV2 and J is TRBJ1-6; D is possibly TRBD1 (6 bases). The germline V gene encodes CDR1 SNHLY and CDR2 FYNNEI. V was pared by 1 base and J by 10 bases, with 14 bases between. The CDR3 is 15 amino acids. The CDR3 coding sequence is TGTGCCAGCAGTGAAGAACAGGGTCTTAGATCACCCCTCCACTTT. As protein: CASSEEQGLRSPLHF.

This chain joins TRBV6-5 and TRBJ1-1; D is ambiguous. Trimming shortened V by 6 bases and J by 2 bases, and 10 bases separated the two germline ends. Germline V gene lookup returns CDR1 MNHEY and CDR2 SVGAGI. This CDR3 contains 13 residues. For the CDR3, the DNA is TGTGCCAGCAGGACGGACTTAAACACTGAAGCTTTCTTT. Translation: CASRTDLNTEAFF.

The CDR3 DNA follows: TGTGCCAGCAGCTTAGCAGGGGGACAGGGGGCAAACTATGGCTACACCTTC. It codes for CASSLAGGQGANYGYTF. The rearrangement joins TRBV7-2 to TRBJ1-2; 12 bases line up with TRBD1. Germline lookup yields CDR1 SGHTA and CDR2 FQGNSA. CDR3 length: 17 residues. V shed 0 bases and J 2 bases; nucleotides not matched to a gene: 4.

The chain links TRBV3-1 (or the pseudogene TRBV3-2) to TRBJ2-1; the match to TRBD2 covers 9 bases. The germline V gene encodes CDR1 LGHDT and CDR2 YNNKEL (reference sequence). J was trimmed by 3 bases and V by 3 bases; bases with no gene match: 6. The CDR3 contains 16 residues. In nucleotides, the CDR3 is TGTGCCAGCAGCCAGTGGGGCGGGGGGGACTACAATGAGCAGTTCTTC. It codes for CASSQWGGGDYNEQFF.